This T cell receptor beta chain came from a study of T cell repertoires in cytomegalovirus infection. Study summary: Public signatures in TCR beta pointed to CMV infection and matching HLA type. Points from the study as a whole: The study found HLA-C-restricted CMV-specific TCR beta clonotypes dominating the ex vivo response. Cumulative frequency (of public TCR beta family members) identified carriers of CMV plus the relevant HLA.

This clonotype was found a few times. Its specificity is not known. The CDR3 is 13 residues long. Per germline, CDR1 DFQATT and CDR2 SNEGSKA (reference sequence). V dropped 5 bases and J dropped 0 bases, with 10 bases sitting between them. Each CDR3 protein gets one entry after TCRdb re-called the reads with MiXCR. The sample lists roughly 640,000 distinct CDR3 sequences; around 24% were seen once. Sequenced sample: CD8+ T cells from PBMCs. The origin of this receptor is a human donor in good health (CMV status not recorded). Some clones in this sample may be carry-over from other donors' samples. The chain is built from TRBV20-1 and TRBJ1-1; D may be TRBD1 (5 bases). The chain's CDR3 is CSAETELNTEAFF. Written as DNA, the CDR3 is TGCAGTGCTGAGACAGAGTTGAACACTGAAGCTTTCTTT.